This T cell receptor (beta chain) was profiled in a study of CD8 T cells in ankylosing spondylitis. This clonotype was seen many times. Antigen specificity is unknown. Whole-study findings and limits: A TCR beta motif made of several highly homologous variants seemed typical of ankylosing spondylitis blood. Matched ankylosing spondylitis synovial fluid reportedly showed significant enrichment of disease-linked clones. Some of the motif variants had earlier been found in reactive arthritis patients' fluid and blood. Disease-linked clones were CD8+ and relatively rare in peripheral blood.

Researchers built TCR beta libraries using quantitative 5'-RACE with molecular barcodes. TCRdb reprocessed the 5' RACE reads with MiXCR, giving one entry per CDR3 protein. The table lists 700,000 to 1,000,000 distinct CDR3 sequences, roughly 10% of them singletons. This clonotype originated in a male donor with ankylosing spondylitis. Sequencing was performed on blood, either unsorted or a sorted T cell fraction (not recorded which).

CDR3: CSVDRRGSYNEQFF. The CDR3 DNA follows: TGCAGCGTTGACAGGCGGGGGTCTTACAATGAGCAGTTCTTC. J is TRBJ2-1 and V is TRBV29-1, with TRBD2 matching 7 bases. The germline V gene has CDR1 SQVTM and CDR2 ANQGSEA. J lost 4 bases, V lost 3 bases, and 6 bases had no gene match. The CDR3 runs 14 residues.